Below, 20 T cell receptor beta chains from the same sample are listed, as sequenced in a study of CD8 T cells in ankylosing spondylitis. TCRdb re-called the 5' RACE reads with MiXCR, one entry per CDR3 protein. The data contain 250,000 to 400,000 distinct CDR3 sequences, roughly 11% of them seen just once; the ten biggest clones take up roughly 9.1%. Specimen: blood, either unsorted or a sorted T cell fraction (not recorded which). These receptors all come from a female donor with ankylosing spondylitis or in good health (not recorded which).

This clonotype came up many times. V and J are TRBV5-6 and TRBJ2-3; 10 bases line up with TRBD2. The J segment lost 2 bases and the V segment lost 2 bases, leaving 5 bases of the junction unmatched. The CDR3 length is 16 residues. Germline V gene sequence: CDR1 SGHDT, CDR2 YYEEEE. CDR3 protein: CASSFWTSGNTDTQYF. CDR3 DNA sequence: TGTGCCAGCAGCTTCTGGACTAGCGGAAACACAGATACGCAGTATTTT.

The rearrangement joins TRBV5-4 to TRBJ2-3, with 11 bases lining up with TRBD2. The CDR3 has 16 residues. Germline CDR1 reads SGHNT; CDR2 reads YYREEE (reference sequence). Losses at the gene ends were 4 bases for V and 2 bases for J; bases not matched to a gene: 6. The CDR3 DNA sequence: TGTGCCAGCAGCACGGGACTAGCGGCCAACACAGATACGCAGTATTTT. This codes for CASSTGLAANTDTQYF.

This clonotype was counted many times. DNA for the CDR3: TGTGCGAGCCAGCGAGGGGGAGGGCCGATGGAGACCCAGTACTTC. Translation gives CASQRGGGPMETQYF. V gene TRBV10-3 combines with J gene TRBJ2-5; a possible D gene is TRBD2 (7 bases). There are 15 residues in the CDR3. Germline assignment: CDR1 ENHRY and CDR2 SYGVKD.

This clonotype was counted only a few times. The chain carries TRBV5-1 and TRBJ2-1; perhaps TRBD1 as D (6 bases). The CDR3 totals 15 residues. Per the germline V gene, CDR1 is SGHRS and CDR2 is YFSETQ. Trimming took 2 bases from V and 5 from J, leaving 14 bases between them. CDR3 coding DNA: TGCGCCAGCAGCTTCGGGGACACATTGCACAATGAGCAGTTCTTC. Translated, it gives CASSFGDTLHNEQFF.

This clonotype was found many times. The rearrangement joins TRBV24-1 to TRBJ2-3; D not certain. Germline V gives CDR1 KGHDR, CDR2 SFDVKD. This CDR3 spans 15 amino acids. Trimming pared 1 base from V and 1 base from J, leaving 8 bases between. The CDR3 loop is CATSDLRGRTDTQYF. CDR3 in DNA: TGTGCCACCAGTGATTTACGAGGACGCACAGATACGCAGTATTTT.

In this sample, this clonotype turned up many times. This rearrangement joins TRBV4-3 to TRBJ2-3, with D possibly TRBD2 on 5 matching bases. Germline V gives CDR1 LGHNA, CDR2 YSLEER. This CDR3 is built from 14 residues. The ends were cut back, 1 base at V and 5 bases at J, with 10 bases in the middle. Here the CDR3 DNA reads TGCGCCAGCAGCCAAGGGACTCCCCTAGATACGCAGTATTTT. Its translation is CASSQGTPLDTQYF.

This clonotype was counted between two and nine times. The V call is TRBV18, the J call TRBJ2-6, with a possible D match to TRBD2 (5 bases). Germline V gene lookup returns CDR1 KGHSH and CDR2 LQKENI. The V end was cut by 4 bases, the J end by 0 bases, with 10 bases between. The CDR3 has 16 amino acids. CDR3 in amino acids: CASSLTRGSGANVLTF. The CDR3 region has the DNA TGTGCCAGCTCACTTACTCGGGGCTCTGGGGCCAACGTCCTGACTTTC.

This clonotype has a count of ten or more. V gene TRBV7-9 combines with J gene TRBJ2-3; maybe TRBD2 (5 bases). From germline, CDR1 is SEHNR and CDR2 FQNEAQ (reference sequence). V lost 8 bases, J lost 9 bases, and 24 bases lay in between. The CDR3 runs 15 residues. The CDR3 here is CASCSLTGTPQTQYF. The CDR3 DNA sequence: TGTGCCAGCTGCTCCCTAACGGGAACCCCCCAGACGCAGTATTTT.

This clonotype was detected many times. A junction boundary mismatches the germline segment, possibly from a read error. The chain is built from TRBV5-1 and TRBJ2-7; TRBD1 agrees at 8 bases. Germline CDR1 SGHRS, CDR2 YFSETQ. This CDR3 region has 14 residues. The CDR3 sequence: CASSPGQGPYEQYF. The CDR3 nucleotides are TGTGCCAGCAGCCCAGGACAGGGTCCCTACGAGCAGTACTTC.

This sequence joins TRBV29-1 and TRBJ2-3; 7 bases line up with TRBD1. The J segment lost 1 base and the V segment lost 7 bases, leaving 8 bases of the junction unmatched. The CDR3 runs to 14 residues. The germline gives CDR1 SQVTM, CDR2 ANQGSEA. The CDR3 loop is CSALTGTRTDTQYF. DNA for the CDR3: TGCAGCGCCTTGACAGGGACCCGCACAGATACGCAGTATTTT.

The chain links TRBV20-1 to TRBJ2-5, with 11 nucleotides matching TRBD1. Germline V lookup: CDR1 DFQATT, CDR2 SNEGSKA (reference sequence). The CDR3 contains 14 residues. Unmatched junction bases numbered 6, after V lost 6 bases and J lost 3 bases. Here the CDR3 reads CSAGTGGSKETQYF. The CDR3 DNA sequence: TGCAGTGCCGGGACAGGGGGATCGAAAGAGACCCAGTACTTC.

In its sample, this clonotype was seen many times. The chain links TRBV7-2 to TRBJ2-7; 8 bases line up with TRBD2. The CDR3 is 16 residues long. J was trimmed by 6 bases and V by 5 bases; bases with no gene match: 15. Germline loops: CDR1 SGHTA, CDR2 FQGNSA. In DNA form, the CDR3 reads TGTGCCAGCAGCCCAACCCCCCGGGGGGGGACGGGCGAGCAGTACTTC. Translated: CASSPTPRGGTGEQYF.

The V and J genes are TRBV5-8 and TRBJ1-2, with 8 bases identical to TRBD1. The V and J ends lost 7 bases and 8 bases, in that order; junction bases with no gene match: 13. The CDR3 totals 14 residues. Germline V gene data show CDR1 as SGHTS and CDR2 as YDEGEE. CDR3 coding DNA: TGTGCCAGCGTCTTCGTCCAGGGGGCAGGGGGCTACACCTTC. Amino acids: CASVFVQGAGGYTF.

This chain connects TRBV18 to TRBJ2-7; TRBD2 agrees at 11 bases. Trimming at V came to 1 base and at J to 7 bases, leaving 9 bases not matched to a gene. From germline, CDR1 is KGHSH and CDR2 LQKENI. CDR3 length: 16 amino acids. The CDR3 loop is CASSPRVGTSGPEQYF. CDR3 coding DNA: TGTGCCAGCTCACCACGGGTTGGGACTAGCGGCCCGGAGCAGTACTTC.

This clonotype was detected many times. This chain connects TRBV5-1 to TRBJ2-2; possible D gene TRBD1, 5 bases. V gave up 2 bases and J gave up 3 bases, with 8 bases separating them. The CDR3 length is 14 residues. CDR1 and CDR2 (germline): SGHRS, YFSETQ. The CDR3 spells CASSFDRHTGELFF. The CDR3 DNA sequence: TGCGCCAGCAGCTTCGACAGACACACCGGGGAGCTGTTTTTT.

This clonotype was recorded at least ten times. V gene TRBV28 combines with J gene TRBJ2-4; no clear D gene. This CDR3 spans 12 amino acids. Germline V gene data show CDR1 as MDHEN and CDR2 as SYDVKM. V shed 1 base and J shed 8 bases, with 6 bases lying between them. The CDR3 loop reads CASSLLADIQYF. The CDR3 nucleotides read TGTGCCAGCAGTTTATTAGCTGACATTCAGTACTTC.

This clonotype was picked up many times. The J gene is TRBJ2-1, the V gene TRBV11-2; D ambiguous. This CDR3 comprises 13 residues. From germline, CDR1 is SGHAT and CDR2 FQNNGV. V lost 5 bases and J lost 8, with 13 bases in between. CDR3 residues: CASSRTRSDEQFF. The CDR3 bases are TGTGCCAGCAGCCGGACCAGGTCGGATGAGCAGTTCTTC. The entire variable domain, with the rest obtained from reference TRBV11-2 and TRBJ2-1, is as follows: EAGVAQSPRYKIIEKRQSVAFWCNPISGHATLYWYQQILGQGPKLLIQFQNNGVVDDSQLPKDRFSAERLKGVDSTLKIQPAKLEDSAVYLCASSRTRSDEQFFGPGTRLTVL.

In this sample, this clonotype turned up many times. The V gene is TRBV20-1, the J gene TRBJ1-4; D is undetermined. The germline gives CDR1 DFQATT, CDR2 SNEGSKA (reference sequence). The length of the CDR3 is 15 residues. Deletions cut 1 base from V and 0 bases from J, with 9 bases between. The CDR3 spells CSARGQKATNEKLFF. CDR3 sequence (DNA): TGCAGTGCTAGAGGGCAGAAAGCAACTAATGAAAAACTGTTTTTT.

This clonotype was observed at least ten times. J is TRBJ1-1 and V is TRBV20-1; 10 bases fit TRBD1. The V segment lost 3 bases and the J segment 11 bases; nucleotides outside the gene matches: 12. Germline lookup yields CDR1 DFQATT and CDR2 SNEGSKA (reference sequence). CDR3 size: 14 residues. The CDR3 DNA reads as TGCAGTGCTAGTTTAGGACAGGGGGTATCCGGGGCTTTCTTT. Protein sequence: CSASLGQGVSGAFF.

The chain joins TRBV5-1 to TRBJ2-3, with TRBD1 identical over 7 bases. The CDR3 contains 16 residues. CDR1 and CDR2 from the germline V gene are SGHRS and YFSETQ. J lost 2 bases, V lost 1 base, and 7 bases had no gene match. DNA of the CDR3: TGCGCCAGCAGCTTGAAGGGACAGTACCCCACAGATACGCAGTATTTT. Amino acids: CASSLKGQYPTDTQYF.